This TCR beta chain was profiled in a study of response to subunit inactivated influenza vaccine. Broader study findings: The authors put forward the suggestion that each seasonal influenza vaccination may bring in only a limited number of new T cells.

Concerning this clonotype: What it recognizes is unknown. The junction departs from germline at one end; a sequencing error may be responsible.

In TCRdb, the RT-PCR reads were re-called with MiXCR into one record per CDR3 protein. In the table there are roughly 790,000 distinct CDR3 sequences, 21% of which are singletons. This clonotype originated in a man in his fifties or sixties who received an inactivated influenza vaccine. The material was PBMCs from blood, obtained 5 to 6 days after vaccination.

CDR3 loop: CATSSSGAYEQNF. The CDR3 nucleotides read TGTGCCACCAGCAGTTCAGGGGCTTACGAGCAGAACTTC. This chain connects TRBV15 to TRBJ2-7; possibly TRBD1 for D (6 bases). CDR3 length: 13 amino acids. Germline CDR1 LNHNV, CDR2 YYDKDF (reference sequence).